This T cell receptor beta chain is from a study of CD8 T cells in ankylosing spondylitis. Findings of the study overall: Certain motif variants had earlier been reported in reactive arthritis synovial fluid and blood.

TCRdb re-called the 5' RACE reads with MiXCR, one entry per CDR3 protein. The sample holds around 340,000 distinct CDR3 sequences, 20% to 25% seen once. Trimming took off 5 bases at V and 6 bases at J, with 13 bases between the two ends. This CDR3 has 14 residues. A note on this clonotype: Its antigen is unidentified.

This sequence joins TRBV12-3 or TRBV12-4 and TRBJ2-2; possible D gene TRBD1, 6 bases. The sequence was collected from a male donor with ankylosing spondylitis or in good health (not recorded which). The sample taken for sequencing was blood, either unsorted or a sorted T cell fraction (not recorded which). The CDR3, as DNA: TGTGCCAGCAGTCCTTGGACAGAGGCCGGGGAGCTGTTTTTT. This gives the protein CASSPWTEAGELFF.